The sequence of this TCR beta chain was determined in a study of OX40 agonist ivuxolimab in advanced cancers. This CDR3 comprises 13 residues. Germline V CDR1 and CDR2: SGHDT, YYEEEE. Trimming pared 2 bases from V and 6 bases from J, leaving 9 bases between. The method was immunoSEQ multiplex PCR; TCRdb's version includes in-frame clones alone and lacks a portion of them. Among around 65,000 clones listed, about 91% were seen once. Note on this clone: Other DNA variants within this sample encode the same CDR3.

The rearrangement uses TRBV5-6 and TRBJ2-1; the D is unclear. The receptor's source is an adult with an advanced solid tumor such as melanoma, head and neck, liver or kidney cancer. The sample consisted of CD4+ or CD8+ T cells sorted from blood, taken in a trial of the OX40 agonist ivuxolimab. In DNA, the CDR3 is TGTGCCAGCAGCTTAGGTGGCCCCAATGAGCAGTTCTTC. Protein: CASSLGGPNEQFF.